The T cell receptor beta chain under discussion was sequenced for a study of naive and memory T cell subsets. Points from the study as a whole: A clonotype means one alpha or beta sequence, not an alpha/beta pair. Possibly reflecting memory cells re-expressing CD45RA, a few larger clonotypes occurred in naive repertoires, especially CD8. Gini index rose across naive, CM, EM and EMRA in CD4 and CD8.

Two oligonucleotides, mixed equimolar, formed the beta constant-region primer covering TRBC1 and TRBC2. Nested alpha and beta constant-region primers with the SP2 primer drove four PCR rounds on ligated cDNA. MiXCR, run by TCRdb on the UMI-ligation and nested PCR reads, gives a single entry per CDR3 protein. The table has around 83,000 distinct CDR3 sequences, over 9% seen once. CDR3 length: 15 amino acids. Germline trimming cut 1 base from V and 6 bases from J; bases unmatched to any gene: 7. This clonotype was detected a few times. What it recognizes is unknown. The V call is TRBV12-3 or TRBV12-4, the J call TRBJ1-1; 8 bases align to TRBD1. The material sequenced was naive CD4+ T cells from blood. The sequence was obtained from a human donor in good health. The CDR3: CASSLGTRGRAEAFF. The CDR3 nucleotides read TGTGCCAGCAGTTTAGGGACCAGGGGGCGGGCTGAAGCTTTCTTT.